The clone carrying this T cell receptor beta chain has a handful of counts. The TCRbeta library was prepared with unique molecular identifiers. TCRdb re-called the PCR reads with MiXCR, one entry per CDR3 protein. The sample includes some 200,000 distinct CDR3 sequences, about 9.6% seen only once; the top ten take approximately 4.7%. CDR1 and CDR2 (germline): DFQATT, SNEGSKA (reference sequence). V was clipped by 2 bases and J by 2 bases; unmatched bases: 4. This CDR3 is 14 amino acids long. The data belong to a study of T-cell reconstitution after alpha-beta-depleted transplantation in children. This chain links TRBV20-1 with TRBJ2-7; TRBD2 agrees at 9 bases. Here the sequenced sample was PBMCs from the stem cell graft donor, taken from the stem cell graft. The clonotype comes from a human donor who donated a stem cell graft to a child with SCID. The CDR3 spells CSARPGTSPYEQYF. The CDR3 DNA follows: TGCAGTGCTAGACCCGGGACTAGCCCCTACGAGCAGTACTTC.